A single sample gave rise to the 21 T cell receptor beta chains below, sequenced in a study of OX40 agonist ivuxolimab in advanced cancers. The assay was immunoSEQ multiplex PCR, and TCRdb's table has in-frame clones only and misses some. The table has 80,000 to 100,000 clones, less than 95% seen once. The sequencing here drew on CD4+ or CD8+ T cells sorted from blood, taken in a trial of the OX40 agonist ivuxolimab. Source of these receptors: an adult with an advanced solid tumor such as melanoma, head and neck, liver or kidney cancer.

The gene calls are TRBV13 and TRBJ2-5; 7 bases map to TRBD2. The V gene's germline CDR1 is PRHDT and CDR2 FYEKMQ (reference sequence). V dropped 3 bases and J dropped 5; count of bases not matched to a gene: 15. The CDR3 consists of 17 residues. The CDR3 nucleotides are TGTGCCAGCAGCTTTCTTTTATTAGGAGCGGGGTTGGAGACCCAGTACTTC. Protein product: CASSFLLLGAGLETQYF.

The chain employs TRBV9 and TRBJ2-1, with 10 bases fitting TRBD2. In germline, CDR1 is SGDLS, CDR2 YYNGEE. CDR3 length: 16 residues. V was pared by 3 bases and J by 4 bases, with 7 bases of the junction left unmatched. The CDR3 sequence: CASSEAPGLAYNEQFF. The CDR3 bases are TGTGCCAGCAGCGAGGCCCCGGGACTAGCGTACAATGAGCAGTTCTTC.

The chain uses TRBV11-2 and TRBJ2-5; 12 bases match TRBD2. Germline values: CDR1 SGHAT, CDR2 FQNNGV. The CDR3 sequence is 18 residues long. With 0 bases clipped from V and 6 bases from J, the junction kept 11 bases outside the gene matches. DNA of the CDR3: TGTGCCAGCAGCTTAGATCCGGCTAGCGGGGGGGCATGGAAGACCCAGTACTTC. As protein: CASSLDPASGGAWKTQYF.

The chain combines TRBV10-3 with TRBJ2-5; 11 bases are a match to TRBD2. Germline values: CDR1 ENHRY, CDR2 SYGVKD. The CDR3 is 16 amino acids. V shed 4 bases, J shed 2 bases, and the junction held 6 bases outside the gene matches. CDR3 in amino acids: CAISGVAGGGQETQYF. The CDR3 region has the DNA TGTGCCATCAGTGGCGTAGCGGGGGGGGGTCAAGAGACCCAGTACTTC.

The chain combines TRBV15 with TRBJ1-4; 8 bases line up with TRBD1. After removal of 1 base from V and 0 bases from J, the junction contained 4 bases not matched to a gene. The CDR3 extends over 17 amino acids. Germline V gene lookup returns CDR1 LNHNV and CDR2 YYDKDF (reference sequence). This CDR3 reads CATSRVDRGATNEKLFF. The CDR3 bases are TGTGCCACCAGCAGAGTCGACAGGGGCGCAACTAATGAAAAACTGTTTTTT. Looking up the rest from reference TRBV15 and TRBJ1-4 gives the full variable domain: DAMVIQNPRYQVTQFGKPVTLSCSQTLNHNVMYWYQQKSSQAPKLLFHYYDKDFNNEADTPDNFQSRRPNTSFCFLDIRSPGLGDTAMYLCATSRVDRGATNEKLFFGSGTQLSVL.

This chain joins TRBV28 and TRBJ2-7, with D possibly being TRBD1 (6 bases). CDR3 length: 16 residues. Germline CDR1 is MDHEN and CDR2 is SYDVKM. Deletions cut 7 bases from V and 2 bases from J, with 21 bases between. DNA of the CDR3: TGTGCCAGCACCTCTACAGGGCACCGCTCCCCCTACGAGCAGTACTTC. This encodes CASTSTGHRSPYEQYF.

This chain uses TRBV5-6 with TRBJ2-3; D remains ambiguous. V was pared by 0 bases and J by 4 bases, with 6 bases between. Germline V CDR1 and CDR2: SGHDT, YYEEEE. The length of the CDR3 is 13 residues. CDR3 loop: CASSLEGSDTQYF. The CDR3, as DNA: TGTGCCAGCAGCTTGGAGGGTTCAGATACGCAGTATTTT.

The chain combines TRBV6-4 with TRBJ2-3; the match to TRBD1 covers 9 bases. The CDR3 totals 17 residues. Germline V lookup: CDR1 MRHNA, CDR2 SNTAGT. V shed 2 bases, J shed 0 bases, and the junction held 6 bases outside the gene matches. In DNA, the CDR3 is TGTGCCAGCAGTGACGGGACAGGGCCGACCAGCACAGATACGCAGTATTTT. Translated: CASSDGTGPTSTDTQYF.

The chain links TRBV11-2 to TRBJ1-2; D remains unclear. The V and J ends lost 5 bases and 8 bases respectively, with 12 bases between them. There are 12 residues in the CDR3. Germline values: CDR1 SGHAT, CDR2 FQNNGV. CDR3 sequence: CASSPRARGYTF. The CDR3 DNA reads TGTGCCAGCAGCCCTCGGGCTAGAGGCTACACCTTC.

The chain uses TRBV6-5 and TRBJ2-2, with D tentatively TRBD1 (7 bases). Germline V gives CDR1 MNHEY, CDR2 SVGAGI. V lost 6 bases, J lost 5 bases, and 16 bases lay in between. CDR3 length equals 15 residues. In DNA, the CDR3 is TGTGCCAGCAGGACAACAGGGGCGGGGACCGGGGAGCTGTTTTTT. This translates into CASRTTGAGTGELFF.

V gene TRBV27 combines with J gene TRBJ2-5, with 10 bases identical to TRBD2. Trimming removed 4 bases from V and 5 bases from J; junction bases left unmatched: 10. This CDR3 spans 16 amino acids. Germline CDR1 is MNHEY and CDR2 is SMNVEV (reference sequence). The CDR3 here is CASSSPSGRASETQYF. As DNA, the CDR3 is TGTGCCAGCAGTTCCCCCAGCGGGAGGGCCAGTGAGACCCAGTACTTC.

CDR3 coding DNA: TGTGCCAGCAGCTTATGGGACAGGGGGCTGGAGACCCAGTACTTC. As protein: CASSLWDRGLETQYF. The gene calls are TRBV7-9 and TRBJ2-5, with 12 nucleotides matching TRBD1. Losses at the gene ends were 2 bases for V and 5 bases for J; bases not matched to a gene: 3. Germline V gene sequence: CDR1 SEHNR, CDR2 FQNEAQ (reference sequence). The CDR3 has 15 amino acids.

Worth noting for this clone: Other DNA variants within this sample encode the same CDR3. This chain links TRBV11-2 with TRBJ1-2; a possible D gene is TRBD1 (6 bases). Germline V gene sequence: CDR1 SGHAT, CDR2 FQNNGV. This CDR3 comprises 11 residues. V was cut by 3 bases and J by 7 bases, with 6 bases left in between. DNA for the CDR3: TGTGCCAGCAGCTTCAGGGGTGGCTACACCTTC. Protein product: CASSFRGGYTF.

The genes are TRBV28 and TRBJ1-5; possible D gene TRBD1, 6 bases. Germline V gives CDR1 MDHEN, CDR2 SYDVKM. The CDR3 is 14 residues long. V lost 7 bases and J lost 9, with 19 bases in between. The CDR3 DNA follows: TGTGCCAGCACTCAACAGGGTCCCCTTGGGCCCCAGCATTTT. This translates into CASTQQGPLGPQHF.

The CDR3 sequence is CASSRSRETGELFF. DNA of the CDR3: TGTGCCAGCAGCCGCTCCCGGGAGACCGGGGAGCTGTTTTTT. The chain combines TRBV7-2 with TRBJ2-2; D perhaps matches TRBD2 (6 bases). In germline, CDR1 is SGHTA, CDR2 FQGNSA. This CDR3 is built from 14 residues. V was pared by 5 bases and J by 5 bases, with 12 bases between.

The chain links TRBV30 to TRBJ1-2, with D uncertain. CDR3 length: 13 amino acids. CDR1 and CDR2 from the germline V gene are GTSNPN and SVGIG (reference sequence). V was cut by 3 bases and J by 10 bases, with 18 bases left in between. In DNA, the CDR3 is TGTGCCTGGAGCGATTGGAGGGTAACGTACTACACCTTC. Encoded protein: CAWSDWRVTYYTF.

The V call is TRBV5-8, the J call TRBJ2-1, with TRBD2 identical over 10 bases. Germline loops: CDR1 SGHTS, CDR2 YDEGEE. The CDR3 runs 15 residues. After removal of 4 bases from V and 2 bases from J, the junction contained 3 bases not matched to a gene. This CDR3 reads CASSRSGRAYNEQFF. CDR3 DNA: TGTGCCAGCAGCCGCAGCGGGAGGGCCTACAATGAGCAGTTCTTC.

The J gene is TRBJ2-1, the V gene TRBV7-2; D is ambiguous. CDR1 and CDR2 from the germline V gene are SGHTA and FQGNSA. This CDR3 contains 14 residues. Trimming left V 4 bases short and J 5 bases short, with 12 bases between. The CDR3 DNA reads TGTGCCAGCAGCTCGAGGACGGAAGACAATGAGCAGTTCTTC. This translates into CASSSRTEDNEQFF. Drawing the rest from reference TRBV7-2 and TRBJ2-1, the complete variable domain is GAGVSQSPSNKVTEKGKDVELRCDPISGHTALYWYRQSLGQGLEFLIYFQGNSAPDKSGLPSDRFSAERTGGSVSTLTIQRTQQEDSAVYLCASSSRTEDNEQFFGPGTRLTVL.

The chain carries TRBV7-6 and TRBJ2-2; D may be TRBD2 (5 bases). Germline loops: CDR1 SGHVS, CDR2 FNYEAQ. The V end was cut by 3 bases, the J end by 3 bases, with 11 bases between. The CDR3 length is 15 residues. CDR3 amino acids: CASSLRVVDTGELFF. The CDR3 region has the DNA TGTGCCAGCAGCTTGAGGGTTGTGGACACCGGGGAGCTGTTTTTT.

This chain joins TRBV7-9 and TRBJ1-5, with a weak D call TRBD1 (6 bases). Germline values: CDR1 SEHNR, CDR2 FQNEAQ (reference sequence). Trimming left V 3 bases short and J 2 bases short, with 17 bases between. The CDR3 consists of 17 residues. CDR3 residues: CASSFGPGANGNQPQHF. CDR3 coding DNA: TGTGCCAGCAGCTTCGGCCCAGGGGCCAATGGCAATCAGCCCCAGCATTTT.

This clone was detected only once. The chain employs TRBV25-1 and TRBJ2-7, with 7 positions matching TRBD1. The V and J ends lost 6 bases and 3 bases, in that order; junction bases with no gene match: 11. The CDR3 runs 15 residues. Germline V gives CDR1 MGHDK, CDR2 SYGVNS. This CDR3 reads CASRRQGGGLYEQYF. For the CDR3, the DNA is TGTGCCAGCAGAAGACAGGGCGGTGGTCTCTACGAGCAGTACTTC.